The text below deals with one TCR beta chain. The source of the sample is a study of blood T cell repertoires in COVID-19. Study details: Sources were T cells, B-cell-depleted T cells, or PBMCs; the material itself was cDNA or gDNA.

Patients in Seattle were enrolled during active infection, then followed longitudinally. Per the authors' pipeline: Reference gene primer amplification in the assay estimated nucleated cell counts. Generated by immunoSEQ multiplex PCR, the TCRdb table keeps only in-frame clones and is missing some. V, J and clone size derive from that table, while D and trimming were established from the DNA sequence. Altogether 300,000 to 400,000 clones are present, 70% to 90% being singletons, with the ten largest covering approximately 1.6%. The V gene end was trimmed by 3 bases and the J gene end by 4 bases; junction bases not matched to a gene: 8. CDR1 is SGHRS, CDR2 YFSETQ, per germline. The CDR3 consists of 15 residues.

Sequencing input: peripheral blood. The chain joins TRBV5-1 to TRBJ2-7; TRBD2 matches at 9 bases. This clonotype was sampled from a young woman with COVID-19, enrolled during active disease. In nucleotides, the CDR3 is TGCGCCAGCAGCTCGGGCGGGACTAGCTTTTACGAGCAGTACTTC. Encoded protein: CASSSGGTSFYEQYF. Combining the CDR3 with reference TRBV5-1 and TRBJ2-7 gives the whole variable domain KAGVTQTPRYLIKTRGQQVTLSCSPISGHRSVSWYQQTPGQGLQFLFEYFSETQRNKGNFPGRFSGRQFSNSRSEMNVSTLELGDSALYLCASSSGGTSFYEQYFGPGTRLTVT.